This record covers a single TCR beta chain. This entry is derived from a study of blood T cell repertoires in COVID-19. Sequencing used immunoSEQ multiplex PCR; TCRdb keeps in-frame clones, though not all of them. The sample lists about 300,000 clones; about 83% were seen once. Material for sequencing was peripheral blood. This TCR was sampled from a woman in her forties or fifties with acute or convalescent COVID-19.

The CDR3 spells CASSSRDRENYGYTF. CDR3 in DNA: TGTGCCAGCAGCTCCCGGGACAGGGAGAACTATGGCTACACCTTC. The V and J genes are TRBV5-8 and TRBJ1-2, with 9 bases aligning to TRBD1. Trimming at V came to 3 bases and at J to 2 bases, leaving 5 bases not matched to a gene. This CDR3 is built from 15 residues. Germline V CDR1 and CDR2: SGHTS, YDEGEE.